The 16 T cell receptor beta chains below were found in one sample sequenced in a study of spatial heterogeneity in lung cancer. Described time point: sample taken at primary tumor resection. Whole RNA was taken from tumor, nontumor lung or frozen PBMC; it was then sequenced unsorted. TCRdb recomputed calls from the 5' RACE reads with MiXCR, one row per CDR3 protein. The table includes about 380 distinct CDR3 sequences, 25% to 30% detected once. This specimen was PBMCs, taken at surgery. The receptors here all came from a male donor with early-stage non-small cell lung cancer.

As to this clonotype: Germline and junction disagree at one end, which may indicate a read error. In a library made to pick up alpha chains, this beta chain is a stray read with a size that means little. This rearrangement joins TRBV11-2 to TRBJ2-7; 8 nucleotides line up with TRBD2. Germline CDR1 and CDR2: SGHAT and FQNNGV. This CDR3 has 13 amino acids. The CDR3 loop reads CASSPGGAQKDLF. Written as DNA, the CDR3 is TGTGCCAGCAGCCCGGGAGGGGCTCAGAAGGATCTCTTC.

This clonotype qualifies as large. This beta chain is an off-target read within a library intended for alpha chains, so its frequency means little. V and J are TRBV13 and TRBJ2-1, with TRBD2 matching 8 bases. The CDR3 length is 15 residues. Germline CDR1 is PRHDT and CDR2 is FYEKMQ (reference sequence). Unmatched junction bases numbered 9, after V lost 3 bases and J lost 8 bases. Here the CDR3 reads CASSFTGGAGDEQFF. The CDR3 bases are TGTGCCAGCAGCTTCACCGGGGGGGCCGGGGATGAGCAGTTCTTC.

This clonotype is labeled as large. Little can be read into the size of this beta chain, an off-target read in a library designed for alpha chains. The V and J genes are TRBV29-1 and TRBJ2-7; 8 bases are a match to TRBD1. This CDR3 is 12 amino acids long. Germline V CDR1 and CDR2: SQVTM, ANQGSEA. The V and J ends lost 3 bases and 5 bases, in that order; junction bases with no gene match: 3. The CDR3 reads CSVEKTGDEQYF. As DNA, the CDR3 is TGCAGCGTTGAGAAGACAGGGGACGAGCAGTACTTC.

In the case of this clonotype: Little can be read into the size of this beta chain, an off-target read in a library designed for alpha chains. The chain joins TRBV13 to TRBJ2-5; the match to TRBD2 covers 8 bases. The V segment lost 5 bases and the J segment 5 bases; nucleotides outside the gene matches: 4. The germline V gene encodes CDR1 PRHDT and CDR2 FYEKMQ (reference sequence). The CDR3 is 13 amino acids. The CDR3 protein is CASSPPGGETQYF. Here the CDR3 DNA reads TGTGCCAGCAGCCCCCCGGGGGGGGAGACCCAGTACTTC. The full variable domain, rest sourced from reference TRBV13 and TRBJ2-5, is AAGVIQSPRHLIKEKRETATLKCYPIPRHDTVYWYQQGPGQDPQFLISFYEKMQSDKGSIPDRFSAQQFSDYHSELNMSSLELGDSALYFCASSPPGGETQYFGPGTRLLVL.

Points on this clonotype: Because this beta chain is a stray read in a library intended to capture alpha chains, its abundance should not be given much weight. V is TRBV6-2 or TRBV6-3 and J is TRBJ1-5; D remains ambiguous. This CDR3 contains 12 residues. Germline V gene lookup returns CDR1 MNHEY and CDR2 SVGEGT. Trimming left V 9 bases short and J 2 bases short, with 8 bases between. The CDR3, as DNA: TGTGCCAGTACAGAGGGCAATCAGCCCCAGCATTTT. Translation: CASTEGNQPQHF.

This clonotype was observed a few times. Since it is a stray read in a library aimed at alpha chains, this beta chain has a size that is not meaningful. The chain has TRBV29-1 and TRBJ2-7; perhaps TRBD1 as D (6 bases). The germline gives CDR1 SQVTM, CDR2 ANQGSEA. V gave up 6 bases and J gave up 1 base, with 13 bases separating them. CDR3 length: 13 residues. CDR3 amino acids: CSVSEGGSYEQYF. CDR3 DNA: TGCAGCGTGTCGGAAGGGGGTTCCTACGAGCAGTACTTC.

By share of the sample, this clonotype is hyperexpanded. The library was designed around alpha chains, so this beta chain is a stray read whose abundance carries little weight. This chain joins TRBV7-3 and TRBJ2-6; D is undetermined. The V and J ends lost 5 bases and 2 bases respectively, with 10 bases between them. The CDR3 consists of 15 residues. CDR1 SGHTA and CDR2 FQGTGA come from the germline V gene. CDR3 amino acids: CASSPGGAGANVLTF. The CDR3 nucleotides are TGTGCCAGCAGCCCCGGCGGTGCTGGGGCCAACGTCCTGACTTTC. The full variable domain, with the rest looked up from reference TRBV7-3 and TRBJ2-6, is GAGVSQTPSNKVTEKGKYVELRCDPISGHTALYWYRQSLGQGPEFLIYFQGTGAADDSGLPNDRFFAVRPEGSVSTLKIQRTERGDSAVYLCASSPGGAGANVLTFGAGSRLTVL.

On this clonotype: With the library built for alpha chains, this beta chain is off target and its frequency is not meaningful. The CDR3 loop is CASSLQETQYF. The CDR3, as DNA: TGCGCCAGCAGCCTCCAAGAGACCCAGTACTTC. V usage is TRBV5-1 and J usage is TRBJ2-5; D call uncertain. CDR1 is SGHRS, CDR2 YFSETQ, per germline. The CDR3 has 11 residues. V dropped 4 bases and J dropped 1 base, with 2 bases sitting between them.

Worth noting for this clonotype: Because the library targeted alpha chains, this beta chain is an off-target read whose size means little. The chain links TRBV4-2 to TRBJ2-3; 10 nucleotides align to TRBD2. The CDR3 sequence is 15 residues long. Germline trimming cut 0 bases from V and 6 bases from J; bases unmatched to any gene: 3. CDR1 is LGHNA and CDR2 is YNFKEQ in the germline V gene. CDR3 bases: TGTGCCAGCAGCCAAGAAGCGGGGGGGCCGGATACGCAGTATTTT. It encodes CASSQEAGGPDTQYF.

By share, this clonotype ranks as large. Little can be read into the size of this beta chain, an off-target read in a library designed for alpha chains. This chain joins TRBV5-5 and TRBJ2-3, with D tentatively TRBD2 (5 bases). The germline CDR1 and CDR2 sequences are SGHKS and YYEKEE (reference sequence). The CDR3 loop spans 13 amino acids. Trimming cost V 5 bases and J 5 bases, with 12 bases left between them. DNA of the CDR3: TGTGCCAGCAGTTTTCGAGAGGGAGATACGCAGTATTTT. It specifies CASSFREGDTQYF.

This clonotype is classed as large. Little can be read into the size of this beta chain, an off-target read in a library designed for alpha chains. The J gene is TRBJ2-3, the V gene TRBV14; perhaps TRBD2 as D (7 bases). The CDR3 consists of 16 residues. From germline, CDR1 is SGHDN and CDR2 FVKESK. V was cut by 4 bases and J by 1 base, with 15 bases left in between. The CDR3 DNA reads TGTGCCAGCAGCCGGTGGGGGGGCCGTGGCACAGATACGCAGTATTTT. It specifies CASSRWGGRGTDTQYF.

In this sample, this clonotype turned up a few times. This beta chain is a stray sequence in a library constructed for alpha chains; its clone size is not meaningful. CDR3: CASRSSSYNSPLHF. The DNA of the CDR3 is TGTGCCAGTCGAAGTAGCTCCTATAATTCACCCCTCCACTTT. The rearrangement joins TRBV19 to TRBJ1-6; D is uncertain. In germline, CDR1 is LNHDA, CDR2 SQIVND (reference sequence). V shed 8 bases and J shed 0 bases, with 8 bases lying between them. The CDR3 consists of 14 residues.

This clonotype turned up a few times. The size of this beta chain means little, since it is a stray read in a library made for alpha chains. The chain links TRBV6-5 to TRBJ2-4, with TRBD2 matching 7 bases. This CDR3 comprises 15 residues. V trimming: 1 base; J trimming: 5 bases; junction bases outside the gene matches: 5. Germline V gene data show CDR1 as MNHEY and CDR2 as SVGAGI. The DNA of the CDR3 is TGTGCCAGCAGTTACTATCGGGCGGGGGAAAACATTCAGTACTTC. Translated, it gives CASSYYRAGENIQYF.

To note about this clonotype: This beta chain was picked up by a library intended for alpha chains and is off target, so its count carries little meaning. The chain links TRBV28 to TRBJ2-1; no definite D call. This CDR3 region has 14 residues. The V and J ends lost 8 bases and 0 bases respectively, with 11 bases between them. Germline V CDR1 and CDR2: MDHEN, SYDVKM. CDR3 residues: CASRPPNSYNEQFF. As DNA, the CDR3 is TGTGCCAGCCGACCCCCTAACTCCTACAATGAGCAGTTCTTC. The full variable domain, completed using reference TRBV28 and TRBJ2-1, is DVKVTQSSRYLVKRTGEKVFLECVQDMDHENMFWYRQDPGLGLRLIYFSYDVKMKEKGDIPEGYSVSREKKERFSLILESASTNQTSMYLCASRPPNSYNEQFFGPGTRLTVL.

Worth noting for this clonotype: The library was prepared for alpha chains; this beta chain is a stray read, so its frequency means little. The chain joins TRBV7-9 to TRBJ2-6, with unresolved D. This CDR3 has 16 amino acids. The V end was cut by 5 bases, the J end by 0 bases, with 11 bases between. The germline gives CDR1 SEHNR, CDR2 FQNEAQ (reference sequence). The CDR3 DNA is TGTGCCAGCAGCCTCTGGGTCCTCTCTGGGGCCAACGTCCTGACTTTC. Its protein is CASSLWVLSGANVLTF.

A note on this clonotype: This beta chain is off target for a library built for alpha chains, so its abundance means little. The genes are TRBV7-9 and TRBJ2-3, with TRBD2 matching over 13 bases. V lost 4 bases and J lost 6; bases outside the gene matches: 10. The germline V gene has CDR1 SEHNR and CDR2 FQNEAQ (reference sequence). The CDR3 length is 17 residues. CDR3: CASSSRPGLAGYDTQYF. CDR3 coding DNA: TGTGCCAGCAGCTCCCGACCGGGACTAGCGGGGTATGATACGCAGTATTTT. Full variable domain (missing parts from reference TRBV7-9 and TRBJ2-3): DTGVSQNPRHKITKRGQNVTFRCDPISEHNRLYWYRQTLGQGPEFLTYFQNEAQLEKSRLLSDRFSAERPKGSFSTLEIQRTEQGDSAMYLCASSSRPGLAGYDTQYFGPGTRLTVL.